This TCR beta chain was documented in a study of PD-1 blockade in classical Hodgkin lymphoma. Overall study: Nivolumab 3 mg/kg was given intravenously every 2 weeks.

This clone was seen just once. What it binds is not known. Whole-study findings and limits: Newly diagnosed patients were said to have less baseline TCR diversity than healthy donors did. Repertoire differences lack defined causes, possibly disease activity or prior therapy. Patients who initiated nivolumab within 1 year of ASCT were excluded.

Germline CDR1 reads SEHNR; CDR2 reads FQNEAQ (reference sequence). J lost 2 bases, V lost 5 bases, and 13 bases had no gene match. The CDR3 runs 17 residues. Produced via immunoSEQ multiplex PCR; TCRdb's table is partial and in-frame only. The sample carries 55,000 to 65,000 clones, over 75% recorded once. All patients relapsed after autologous stem cell transplantation, and brentuximab vedotin exposure varied. The chain combines TRBV7-9 with TRBJ2-3; TRBD1 agrees at 7 bases. The TCR was taken from a human donor with classical Hodgkin lymphoma. The input for sequencing was peripheral blood mononuclear cells (PBMCs), taken at baseline. CDR3 loop: CASSDLRQGLSTDTQYF. The CDR3 coding sequence is TGTGCCAGCAGCGACCTCAGACAGGGCTTATCCACAGATACGCAGTATTTT.